A selection of T cell receptor beta chains follows, all from one sample in a study of tumor-infiltrating lymphocytes in glioblastoma multiforme. TCRdb re-derived calls from the multiplex PCR reads in MiXCR, one entry per CDR3 protein. The table includes about 19,000 distinct CDR3 sequences, approximately 70% detected once. Sequenced input: peripheral blood. The receptors come from a male donor with glioblastoma. The CDR3 runs from the conserved cysteine through the conserved F or W. D genes are given only for firm matches. Part of the rows lack a size; the others show once, few, many or a class for expanded clones.

j_call v_call cdr3_length clone_size d_call cdr3_nt cdr3_aa
TRBJ2-3 TRBV10-3 13 many NA TGTGCCATCAATATCGACCCCACAGATACGCAGTATTTT CAINIDPTDTQYF
TRBJ2-2 TRBV11-3 14 large NA TGTGCCAGCAGGTCGTCGAGGGGCACCGGGGAGCTGTTTTTT CASRSSRGTGELFF
TRBJ2-7 TRBV29-1 15 NA NA TGCAGCGTTGCAGGTTTGCCAGGGAAGACCTACGAGCAGTACTTC CSVAGLPGKTYEQYF
TRBJ1-4 TRBV12-3/TRBV12-4 14 NA TRBD1 TGTGCCAGCAGCGGGGACAGGGGACGGGAAAAACTGTTTTTT CASSGDRGREKLFF
TRBJ1-6 TRBV11-3 13 NA NA TGTGCCAGCAGCGGGGGGCGGAATCCATCCCTCCACTTT CASSGGRNPSLHF
TRBJ1-3 TRBV28 17 NA NA TGTGCCAGCAGTTTGGGTTCCCCTTACGAGTTCGCAAACACCAAATATTTT CASSLGSPYEFANTKYF
TRBJ2-2 TRBV11-1 14 once NA TGTGCCAGCAGCTTCCCGGGGGTCACCGGGGAGCTGTTTTTT CASSFPGVTGELFF
TRBJ1-5 TRBV6-1 12 many NA TGTGCCAGCGTCGCCAGTAATCAGCCCCAGCATTTT CASVASNQPQHF
TRBJ2-3 TRBV6-5 14 NA TRBD1 TGTGCCAGTGGGCGGGACAGGGGATCAGATACGCAGTATTTT CASGRDRGSDTQYF
TRBJ2-1 TRBV11-2 13 NA NA TGTGCCATCAGCTTAGTTTGGGGGAATGAGCAGTTCTTC CAISLVWGNEQFF
TRBJ2-2 TRBV11-2 16 NA TRBD2 TGTGCCAGCAGGGGGATGGGTGCGGGAGTCCCCGGGGAGCTGTTTTTT CASRGMGAGVPGELFF
TRBJ2-1 TRBV11-2 15 NA TRBD2 TGTGCCAGCAGGTCAGCGGGAGGGAAGAACAATGAGCAGTCATTC CASRSAGGKNNEQSF
TRBJ2-5 TRBV10-3 13 NA NA TGTGCCATCAGTGAGCCTCGGTGCGAGGCCCAGTACTTC CAISEPRCEAQYF
TRBJ2-1 TRBV11-3 13 NA TRBD2 TGCGCCAGCAGCTCGAGAGGGGAGGGTGAGCAGTCCTTC CASSSRGEGEQSF